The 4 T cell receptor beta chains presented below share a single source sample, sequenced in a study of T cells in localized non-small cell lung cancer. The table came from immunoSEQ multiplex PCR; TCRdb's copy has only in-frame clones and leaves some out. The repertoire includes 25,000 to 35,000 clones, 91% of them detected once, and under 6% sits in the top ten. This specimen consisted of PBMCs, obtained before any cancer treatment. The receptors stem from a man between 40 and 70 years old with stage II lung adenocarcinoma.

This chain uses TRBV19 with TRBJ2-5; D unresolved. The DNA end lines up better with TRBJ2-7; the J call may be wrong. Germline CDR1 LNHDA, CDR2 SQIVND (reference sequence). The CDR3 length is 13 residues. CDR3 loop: CATQGKNSYEQYF. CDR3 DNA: TGTGCCACCCAAGGGAAGAATTCCTACGAGCAGTACTTC.

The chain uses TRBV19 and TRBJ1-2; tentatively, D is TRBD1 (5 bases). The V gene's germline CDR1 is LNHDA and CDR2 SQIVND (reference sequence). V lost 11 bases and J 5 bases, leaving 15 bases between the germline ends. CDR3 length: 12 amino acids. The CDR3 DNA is TGTGCCTCTAAAACCACAGGTTATGGCTACACCTTC. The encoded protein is CASKTTGYGYTF.

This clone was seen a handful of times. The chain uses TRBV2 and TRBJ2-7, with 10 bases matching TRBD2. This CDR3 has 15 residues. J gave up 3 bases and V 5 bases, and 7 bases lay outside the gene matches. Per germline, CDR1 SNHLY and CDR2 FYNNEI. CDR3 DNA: TGTGCCAGCAGTCGAAGCGGGAGGGTTCTCTACGAGCAGTACTTC. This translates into CASSRSGRVLYEQYF.

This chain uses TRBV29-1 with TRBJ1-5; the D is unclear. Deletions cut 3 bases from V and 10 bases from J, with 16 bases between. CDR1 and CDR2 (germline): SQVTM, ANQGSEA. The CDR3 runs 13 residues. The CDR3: CSVEVVRGDPQHF. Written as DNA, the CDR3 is TGCAGCGTTGAGGTCGTGCGTGGTGACCCCCAGCATTTT.